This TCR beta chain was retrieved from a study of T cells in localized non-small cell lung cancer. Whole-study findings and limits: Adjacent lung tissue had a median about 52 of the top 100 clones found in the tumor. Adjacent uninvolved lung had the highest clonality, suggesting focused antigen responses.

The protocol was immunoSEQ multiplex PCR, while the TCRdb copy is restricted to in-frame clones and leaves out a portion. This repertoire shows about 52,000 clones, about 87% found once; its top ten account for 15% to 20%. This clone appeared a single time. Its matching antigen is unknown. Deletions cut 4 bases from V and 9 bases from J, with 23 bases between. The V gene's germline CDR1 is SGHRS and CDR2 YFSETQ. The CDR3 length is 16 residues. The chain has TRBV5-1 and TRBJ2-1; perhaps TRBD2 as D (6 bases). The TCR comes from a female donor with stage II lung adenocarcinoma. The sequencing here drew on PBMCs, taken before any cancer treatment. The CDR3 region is CASSLLAGGALGEQFF. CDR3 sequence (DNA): TGCGCCAGCAGCCTGTTGGCTGGCGGGGCCCTCGGTGAGCAGTTCTTC.